Below, one T cell receptor (beta chain) is given with its context. Its antigen is still unknown. This sample is drawn from a study of blood T cells in healthy people across ages. The germline CDR1 and CDR2 sequences are SGHTA and FQGTGA. The J segment lost 12 bases and the V segment lost 5 bases, leaving 7 bases of the junction unmatched. There are 14 residues in the CDR3. The authors ran a second PCR of roughly 6 to 12 cycles using a sample-barcoded 5' primer and a J-beta primer mix. The template-switch adaptor was a 5' adaptor with 12 random nucleotides. It tagged each cDNA molecule. TCRdb re-called the 5' RACE reads through MiXCR, storing one row per CDR3 protein. This sample has 700,000 to 950,000 distinct CDR3 sequences, with 58% found just once. Study-wide results and caveats: Donors of long life had a larger count of naive CD4+ cells and greater diversity than aged donors.

Sequences were obtained from blood. The clonotype was recovered from a man younger than 45 in good health. This chain uses TRBV7-3 with TRBJ2-1; TRBD2 aligns across 13 bases. The CDR3 bases are TGTGCCAGCAGCCCCGGGACTAGCGGGATAGGGCAGTTCTTC. Protein: CASSPGTSGIGQFF.